The text below deals with one T cell receptor (beta chain). These data belong to a study of TIL therapy for anti-PD-1-resistant metastatic lung cancer. Study-wide context: Half of patients were current or former smokers. Tumors carried a median about 1.6 non-synonymous mutations per megabase.

The immunoSEQ assay was v3. Clones were read by immunoSEQ multiplex PCR, and TCRdb kept only the in-frame ones, dropping some. The sample yields roughly 17,000 clones, 70% to 80% seen once. From germline, CDR1 is SGHAT and CDR2 FQNNGV. This CDR3 has 14 residues. Trimming removed 1 base at V and 5 bases at J, with 11 bases between. Time point in this sample: pre-treatment sample, taken before nivolumab and TIL therapy. Stage 4 NSCLC adults joined between late 2017 and January 2020. Sequencing used blood, obtained at baseline. The clonotype was recovered from a person aged 25-79 years with non-small cell lung cancer. V is TRBV11-2 and J is TRBJ1-1, with D perhaps matching TRBD1 (6 bases). DNA for the CDR3: TGTGCCAGCAGCTTAGGTTTGACAGGAACTGAAGCTTTCTTT. This codes for CASSLGLTGTEAFF.